The 8 T cell receptor beta chains listed next were all sequenced from one sample in a study of CD8 T cells in ankylosing spondylitis. One entry per CDR3 protein results from TCRdb running MiXCR on the 5' RACE reads. The sample lists 230,000 or so distinct CDR3 sequences, roughly 18% seen once, with around 30% in the top ten. The source material was blood, either unsorted or a sorted T cell fraction (not recorded which). All receptors derive from a male donor with ankylosing spondylitis or in good health (not recorded which).

The rearrangement uses TRBV12-3 or TRBV12-4 and TRBJ2-1; no definite D call. The CDR3 extends over 12 amino acids. Trimming took 1 base from V and 6 from J, leaving 4 bases between them. The CDR3 sequence is CASSLVINEQFF. The CDR3, as DNA: TGTGCCAGCAGTTTAGTTATCAATGAGCAGTTCTTC.

V usage is TRBV3-1 and J usage is TRBJ2-7, with D perhaps matching TRBD2 (7 bases). CDR1 and CDR2 (germline): LGHDT, YNNKEL (reference sequence). Trimming left V 0 bases short and J 4 bases short, with 19 bases between. This CDR3 comprises 17 residues. The CDR3 bases are TGTGCCAGCAGCCAAGACGTTCGGGGGCTAGCGGAATACGAGCAGTACTTC. Translating gives CASSQDVRGLAEYEQYF.

V gene TRBV19 combines with J gene TRBJ2-1; D ambiguous. Germline assignment: CDR1 LNHDA and CDR2 SQIVND (reference sequence). The CDR3 sequence is 13 residues long. Between the trimmed V and J ends, which lost 3 bases and 7 bases, there was a span of 10 bases. The DNA of the CDR3 is TGTGCCAGTAGTATCCTTATAGCTAATGAGCAGTTCTTC. This codes for CASSILIANEQFF.

This clonotype appeared many times. J is TRBJ2-1 and V is TRBV9, with TRBD2 identical over 13 bases. Per the germline V gene, CDR1 is SGDLS and CDR2 is YYNGEE. V trimming: 3 bases; J trimming: 1 base; junction bases outside the gene matches: 1. The CDR3 spans 16 residues. CDR3 nucleotides: TGTGCCAGCAGCGGACTAGCGGGAGGTTCCTACAATGAGCAGTTCTTC. It is translated as CASSGLAGGSYNEQFF. The entire variable domain, with the rest obtained from reference TRBV9 and TRBJ2-1, is as follows: DSGVTQTPKHLITATGQRVTLRCSPRSGDLSVYWYQQSLDQGLQFLIQYYNGEERAKGNILERFSAQQFPDLHSELNLSSLELGDSALYFCASSGLAGGSYNEQFFGPGTRLTVL.

To note about this clonotype: The junction shows a germline mismatch at one end, possibly a read error. The chain has TRBV5-4 and TRBJ2-1; D remains ambiguous. The DNA end lines up better with TRBJ2-7; the J call may be wrong. This CDR3 comprises 14 residues. CDR1 and CDR2 (germline): SGHNT, YYREEE (reference sequence). CDR3 coding DNA: TGCGCCAGCCGCCCCGGTTGGAACTACAATGAGCAGTACTTC. It translates to CASRPGWNYNEQYF.

The rearrangement joins TRBV27 to TRBJ2-3; TRBD2 matches at 7 bases. The CDR3 spans 15 residues. V was clipped by 2 bases and J by 5 bases; unmatched bases: 7. In germline, CDR1 is MNHEY, CDR2 SMNVEV (reference sequence). CDR3 sequence (DNA): TGTGCCAGCAGTTTAAATGCGGGAGCCGGAGATACGCAGTATTTT. Protein: CASSLNAGAGDTQYF.

The chain has TRBV6-1 and TRBJ2-2; the D is unclear. CDR1 is MNHNS and CDR2 is SASEGT in the germline V gene. V was cut by 10 bases and J by 5 bases, with 14 bases left in between. This CDR3 spans 13 amino acids. CDR3 nucleotide sequence: TGTGCCACCGCTCAGCTGGCTACCGGGGAGCTGTTTTTT. Protein product: CATAQLATGELFF.

This chain joins TRBV5-1 and TRBJ1-5, with D possibly being TRBD1 (6 bases). The length of the CDR3 is 17 residues. V lost 4 bases to trimming and J lost 6 bases, with 23 bases between them. CDR1 is SGHRS, CDR2 YFSETQ, per germline. CDR3 bases: TGCGCCAGCAGCCCGTTCCCCATTCAGGGGACCCCTCAGCCCCAGCATTTT. Translated, it gives CASSPFPIQGTPQPQHF.